Below are 29 T cell receptor beta chains sequenced from a single sample in a study of blood T cells in healthy people across ages. A second PCR, run for about 7 to 11 cycles, used a sample-barcoded 5' primer plus a J-beta primer mix. TCRdb passed the 5' RACE reads through MiXCR, listing each CDR3 protein once. The data show some 780,000 distinct CDR3 sequences, with around 50% seen just once and roughly 26% held by the top ten. Material: blood. These receptors originate from a man between 35 and 55 years old in good health.

The chain is built from TRBV2 and TRBJ2-5, with D possibly matching TRBD2 (5 bases). This CDR3 contains 13 residues. Germline assignment: CDR1 SNHLY and CDR2 FYNNEI. Trimming took off 7 bases at V and 3 bases at J, with 12 bases between the two ends. For the CDR3, the DNA is TGTGCCAGCAATAAAGACGGGGAAGAGACCCAGTACTTC. It yields the protein CASNKDGEETQYF.

The gene calls are TRBV27 and TRBJ2-7; perhaps D is TRBD1 or TRBD2 (5 bases each). The CDR3 is 17 residues long. The germline gives CDR1 MNHEY, CDR2 SMNVEV (reference sequence). Between the trimmed V and J ends, which lost 6 bases and 4 bases, there was a span of 25 bases. This CDR3 reads CASRPEGPGPIQYEQYF. As DNA, the CDR3 is TGTGCCAGCAGGCCCGAGGGTCCGGGGCCGATTCAATACGAGCAGTACTTC.

The rearrangement links TRBV15 to TRBJ1-6; D is unresolved. The CDR3 runs 14 residues. CDR1 LNHNV and CDR2 YYDKDF come from the germline V gene (reference sequence). Trimming cost V 0 bases and J 6 bases, with 6 bases left between them. CDR3 bases: TGTGCCACCAGCAGAGATATGGCTAATTCACCCCTCCACTTT. Translation gives CATSRDMANSPLHF.

This clonotype was seen more than once but under ten times. The J gene is TRBJ2-3, the V gene TRBV27, with no clear D. The CDR3 has 13 residues. Trimming took off 5 bases at V and 2 bases at J, with 8 bases between the two ends. The V gene's germline CDR1 is MNHEY and CDR2 SMNVEV (reference sequence). The CDR3 region is CASSPTYTDTQYF. CDR3 in DNA: TGTGCCAGCAGTCCTACTTACACAGATACGCAGTATTTT.

The J gene is TRBJ2-7, the V gene TRBV12-3 or TRBV12-4; unclear D gene. The CDR3 contains 12 residues. Trimming removed 6 bases from V and 5 bases from J, with 11 bases in between. The DNA of the CDR3 is TGTGCCAGCAGCGACAACACCGACGAGCAGTACTTC. As protein: CASSDNTDEQYF.

This chain joins TRBV27 and TRBJ2-2, with D possibly matching TRBD1 (6 bases). Germline-derived CDR1 and CDR2 are MNHEY and SMNVEV (reference sequence). The germline V and J ends were trimmed by 7 bases and 1 base, with 16 bases remaining between them. The length of the CDR3 is 16 residues. This chain's CDR3 is CASNFLRGLNTGELFF. For the CDR3, the DNA is TGTGCCAGCAACTTTCTCAGGGGTCTGAACACCGGGGAGCTGTTTTTT.

As regards this clonotype: An end of the junction differs from the germline gene, which may be a read error. The rearrangement uses TRBV3-1 and TRBJ2-6; tentatively, D is TRBD1 (5 bases). CDR3 size: 13 residues. Looked up from germline, CDR1 is LGHDT and CDR2 is YNNKEL (reference sequence). CDR3 nucleotides: TGTGCCGCCGCGAGTTCTGGGGCCTACGTCCTGACTTTC. Amino acids: CAAASSGAYVLTF.

The chain uses TRBV28 and TRBJ2-7; maybe TRBD1 (6 bases). The CDR3 consists of 12 residues. From germline, CDR1 is MDHEN and CDR2 SYDVKM. CDR3 sequence: CATTGNSYEQYF. CDR3 nucleotide sequence: TGTGCGACCACAGGGAACTCCTACGAGCAGTACTTC.

The gene calls are TRBV9 and TRBJ2-3; D is possibly TRBD1 or TRBD2 (6 bases each). CDR3 length equals 16 residues. Germline CDR1 and CDR2: SGDLS and YYNGEE. V lost 2 bases to trimming and J lost 1 base, with 14 bases between them. This CDR3 is CASSVFMGGGTDTQYF. The CDR3 bases are TGTGCCAGCAGCGTGTTTATGGGGGGCGGCACAGATACGCAGTATTTT.

The chain has TRBV7-2 and TRBJ2-7; 14 nucleotides agree with TRBD2. Germline CDR1 and CDR2: SGHTA and FQGNSA. The CDR3 runs 18 residues. Losses at the gene ends were 2 bases for V and 3 bases for J; bases not matched to a gene: 9. The CDR3 protein is CASSLPLGTSGGSYEQYF. CDR3 DNA sequence: TGTGCCAGCAGCTTACCCTTGGGGACTAGCGGGGGCAGCTACGAGCAGTACTTC.

This clonotype was seen a handful of times. The gene calls are TRBV29-1 and TRBJ2-1; tentatively, D is TRBD1 (7 bases). This CDR3 has 16 amino acids. The V gene lost 1 base and the J gene lost 1 base, with 14 bases spanning the gap. Germline V gene lookup returns CDR1 SQVTM and CDR2 ANQGSEA. In DNA form, the CDR3 reads TGCAGCGTTGAAGGCGGGGACAGTCTGTCCTACAATGAGCAGTTCTTC. Its protein is CSVEGGDSLSYNEQFF.

The chain is built from TRBV7-6 and TRBJ1-4; no clear D. V was trimmed by 1 base and J by 12 bases, leaving 15 bases between them. The CDR3 consists of 14 residues. Germline CDR1 SGHVS, CDR2 FNYEAQ. The CDR3 loop reads CASSLGEVGSELFF. Written as DNA, the CDR3 is TGTGCCAGCAGCTTAGGTGAGGTCGGTTCGGAACTGTTTTTT. The full variable domain, in which reference TRBV7-6 and TRBJ1-4 provide the parts outside the CDR3, is GAGVSQSPRYKVTKRGQDVALRCDPISGHVSLYWYRQALGQGPEFLTYFNYEAQQDKSGLPNDRFSAERPEGSISTLTIQRTEQRDSAMYRCASSLGEVGSELFFGSGTQLSVL.

The chain combines TRBV6-6 with TRBJ1-5; D gene unclear. The CDR3 consists of 15 residues. Germline CDR1 reads MNHNY; CDR2 reads SVGAGI (reference sequence). V was trimmed by 8 bases and J by 3 bases, leaving 17 bases between them. CDR3 sequence (DNA): TGTGCCAGCGGACCTTCGCGGCTATACAATCAGCCCCAGCATTTT. It encodes CASGPSRLYNQPQHF.

This clonotype appeared a few times. V is TRBV27 and J is TRBJ2-3; D remains unclear. Germline assignment: CDR1 MNHEY and CDR2 SMNVEV (reference sequence). This CDR3 spans 13 amino acids. The V gene lost 6 bases and the J gene lost 3 bases, with 10 bases spanning the gap. This CDR3 reads CASSYTETDTQYF. In nucleotides, the CDR3 is TGTGCCAGCAGCTATACCGAGACAGATACGCAGTATTTT.

This clonotype has just one count. The junction does not match germline at one end; this may be a read error. The chain has TRBV29-1 and TRBJ1-4; no firm D call. The CDR3 covers 11 residues. CDR1 is SQVTM, CDR2 ANQGSEA, per germline. The CDR3 coding sequence is TGCAGCGTTGAAGTCTCCGAAAAATTGTTTTTT. Its translation is CSVEVSEKLFF.

The chain joins TRBV12-3 or TRBV12-4 to TRBJ2-2; 10 nucleotides match TRBD1. Trimming at V came to 9 bases and at J to 5 bases, leaving 9 bases not matched to a gene. The CDR3 spans 15 residues. This chain's CDR3 is CASIPGQGYTGELFF. In nucleotides, the CDR3 is TGTGCCAGTATACCGGGACAGGGGTATACCGGGGAGCTGTTTTTT.

The chain couples TRBV14 to TRBJ2-2; TRBD2 matches at 9 bases. Germline trimming cut 6 bases from V and 2 bases from J; bases unmatched to any gene: 4. The CDR3 length is 15 residues. Germline V gives CDR1 SGHDN, CDR2 FVKESK. CDR3 bases: TGTGCCAGCAGAATAGCGGGAGCAAACACCGGGGAGCTGTTTTTT. Its protein is CASRIAGANTGELFF.

This chain uses TRBV7-9 with TRBJ1-6; 8 bases align to TRBD1. Germline V gene data show CDR1 as SEHNR and CDR2 as FQNEAQ (reference sequence). V shed 2 bases and J 10 bases; nucleotides not matched to a gene: 7. The CDR3 is 15 residues long. The CDR3 nucleotides read TGTGCCAGCAGCTTATGGACAGGGATCAGGTCACCCCTCCACTTT. It encodes CASSLWTGIRSPLHF.

The V call is TRBV11-2, the J call TRBJ2-4, with D tentatively TRBD2 (5 bases). The CDR3 runs to 15 residues. V lost 5 bases, J lost 9 bases, and 20 bases lay in between. Per germline, CDR1 SGHAT and CDR2 FQNNGV. In DNA form, the CDR3 reads TGTGCCAGCAGCCAATCTGCGCGCGGGTGGGGCATTCAGTACTTC. Amino acid sequence: CASSQSARGWGIQYF.

The chain uses TRBV5-1 and TRBJ2-5; D unresolved. Gene TRBJ2-7 matches the end of the DNA better, so the J call may be wrong. Germline values: CDR1 SGHRS, CDR2 YFSETQ. The CDR3 is made up of 14 amino acids. The CDR3 DNA is TGCGCCAGCAGCTTGGCCGGCGGTATCGGCGAGCAGTACTTC. Translated: CASSLAGGIGEQYF.

J is TRBJ2-2 and V is TRBV6-1; weak D call: TRBD1 (6 bases). The CDR3 extends over 16 amino acids. Germline CDR1 is MNHNS and CDR2 is SASEGT. V was pared by 4 bases and J by 0 bases, with 12 bases between. The CDR3, as DNA: TGTGCCAGCAGTGGGCTGGGGGCATCGAACACCGGGGAGCTGTTTTTT. Encoded protein: CASSGLGASNTGELFF.

The CDR3 reads CASSLVPPLTSGLYEQYF. Here the CDR3 DNA reads TGTGCCAGCAGTTTAGTCCCGCCCCTGACTAGCGGCCTATACGAGCAGTACTTC. J is TRBJ2-5 and V is TRBV27; 9 bases fit TRBD2. Judging by the DNA end, TRBJ2-7 fits better; the J call may be wrong. The CDR3 length is 18 residues. From germline, CDR1 is MNHEY and CDR2 SMNVEV (reference sequence).

This clonotype has more than one count but fewer than ten. The V call is TRBV20-1, the J call TRBJ2-3; D might be TRBD2 (5 bases). Trimming removed 3 bases at V and 4 bases at J, with 14 bases between. The CDR3 has 14 residues. Germline CDR1 is DFQATT and CDR2 is SNEGSKA (reference sequence). This CDR3 is CSASPGVGADTQYF. CDR3 bases: TGCAGTGCTAGTCCCGGGGTCGGGGCAGATACGCAGTATTTT.

Of note for this clonotype: A clone one base away is much larger, so this may be a read error. This chain connects TRBV12-3 or TRBV12-4 to TRBJ2-7; D might be TRBD2 (5 bases). The CDR3 totals 15 residues. DNA of the CDR3: TGTGCCGGCAGCCCCGGGGTAGCTGGGACCTACGAGCAGTACTTC. It translates to CAGSPGVAGTYEQYF.

CDR3 in DNA: TGTGCCAGCAGCTTTACAGGGGCTAAGACCCAGTACTTC. Translation: CASSFTGAKTQYF. The gene calls are TRBV12-3 or TRBV12-4 and TRBJ2-7; TRBD1 matches at 7 bases. The tail of the sequence fits TRBJ2-5 better, so the J call may be wrong. The CDR3 runs 13 residues.

The rearrangement links TRBV14 to TRBJ2-5, with D possibly TRBD2 on 6 matching bases. Germline-derived CDR1 and CDR2 are SGHDN and FVKESK. The V gene lost 6 bases and the J gene lost 0 bases, with 11 bases spanning the gap. The CDR3 consists of 14 residues. The CDR3 bases are TGTGCCAGCAGTCCCCGGGACTACCAAGAGACCCAGTACTTC. It codes for CASSPRDYQETQYF.

The rearrangement joins TRBV27 to TRBJ2-1; weak D call: TRBD2 (5 bases). The CDR3 runs to 17 residues. From germline, CDR1 is MNHEY and CDR2 SMNVEV (reference sequence). The V end was cut by 6 bases, the J end by 2 bases, with 20 bases between. The CDR3 DNA follows: TGTGCCAGCAGAGGGATGGTCGGAGGCCTCGCCTACAATGAGCAGTTCTTC. Protein: CASRGMVGGLAYNEQFF.

The J gene is TRBJ1-2, the V gene TRBV7-2, with a possible D match to TRBD1 (6 bases). Trimming left V 5 bases short and J 7 bases short, with 17 bases between. CDR1 is SGHTA, CDR2 FQGNSA, per germline. This CDR3 comprises 14 residues. Written as DNA, the CDR3 is TGTGCCAGCAGCCCAGGGGTTGCCTCGGTTGGCTACACCTTC. It codes for CASSPGVASVGYTF.

The chain combines TRBV2 with TRBJ2-4, with TRBD1 as a possible D gene (9 bases). The J call may be mistaken, given a closer DNA end match to TRBJ2-7. CDR3 length: 16 amino acids. CDR1 SNHLY and CDR2 FYNNEI come from the germline V gene. For the CDR3, the DNA is TGTGCCAGCAGTTCCGGGACAGGGACTAGCTCCTACGAGCAGTACTTC. This translates into CASSSGTGTSSYEQYF.